The 25 T cell receptor beta chains reported below all come from one sample, sequenced in a study of shared clonotypes between healthy human individuals. Libraries were prepared by immunoSEQ multiplex PCR; TCRdb keeps only in-frame clonotypes and omits some of them. The sample records about 770,000 clones, just under 75% being singletons. The sequencing sample was made of memory CD4+ T cells sorted from blood. Subset defined: CD45RA-negative fraction. All receptors derive from a woman in her thirties in good health.

V usage is TRBV6-6 and J usage is TRBJ1-4, with 8 bases fitting TRBD1. Per germline, CDR1 MNHNY and CDR2 SVGAGI (reference sequence). The CDR3 runs 15 residues. Trimming took 2 bases from V and 7 from J; bases not matched to a gene: 6. The CDR3 sequence is CASSYVGQGGEKLFF. In DNA form, the CDR3 reads TGTGCCAGCAGTTACGTTGGACAGGGAGGTGAAAAACTGTTTTTT.

The chain combines TRBV7-2 with TRBJ1-1; D is uncertain. Looked up from germline, CDR1 is SGHTA and CDR2 is FQGNSA. The CDR3 is made up of 14 amino acids. The ends were cut back, 5 bases at V and 1 base at J, with 11 bases in the middle. The CDR3 DNA is TGTGCCAGCAGCCTATCCCCGTCGAACACTGAAGCTTTCTTT. As protein: CASSLSPSNTEAFF.

This chain links TRBV28 with TRBJ2-2; the D is unclear. Germline CDR1 is MDHEN and CDR2 is SYDVKM. The germline V and J ends were trimmed by 5 bases and 2 bases, with 3 bases remaining between them. The CDR3 spans 12 residues. The CDR3 spells CASSQNTGELFF. CDR3 DNA: TGTGCCAGCAGTCAAAACACCGGGGAGCTGTTTTTT.

In nucleotides, the CDR3 is TGTGCCAGCAGCAATCTACGGGACAGGTTCCTCTCCTACGAGCAGTACTTC. Its translation: CASSNLRDRFLSYEQYF. V gene TRBV5-8 combines with J gene TRBJ2-7, with TRBD1 matching 8 bases. Per germline, CDR1 SGHTS and CDR2 YDEGEE. CDR3 length: 17 residues. V was clipped by 4 bases and J by 0 bases; unmatched bases: 12.

The chain joins TRBV28 to TRBJ1-1; D is unresolved. V gave up 7 bases and J gave up 2 bases, with 14 bases separating them. The CDR3 sequence is 14 residues long. CDR1 is MDHEN, CDR2 SYDVKM, per germline. The CDR3 is CASNTPGFNTEAFF. The CDR3 DNA reads TGTGCCAGCAATACACCAGGCTTCAACACTGAAGCTTTCTTT.

The chain links TRBV7-9 to TRBJ2-1; perhaps TRBD2 as D (6 bases). The V end lost 7 bases, the J end lost 4 bases, and 14 bases lay between the germline ends. There are 14 residues in the CDR3. The germline V gene has CDR1 SEHNR and CDR2 FQNEAQ (reference sequence). The CDR3 loop is CASNYPGAYNEQFF. DNA of the CDR3: TGTGCCAGCAATTATCCGGGAGCGTACAATGAGCAGTTCTTC. The entire variable domain, with the rest obtained from reference TRBV7-9 and TRBJ2-1, is as follows: DTGVSQNPRHKITKRGQNVTFRCDPISEHNRLYWYRQTLGQGPEFLTYFQNEAQLEKSRLLSDRFSAERPKGSFSTLEIQRTEQGDSAMYLCASNYPGAYNEQFFGPGTRLTVL.

V usage is TRBV5-4 and J usage is TRBJ2-7; the match to TRBD2 covers 9 bases. Trimming at V came to 1 base and at J to 3 bases, leaving 5 bases not matched to a gene. Germline assignment: CDR1 SGHNT and CDR2 YYREEE (reference sequence). The CDR3 sequence is 15 residues long. The CDR3 reads CASSLKSGRLYEQYF. The CDR3 DNA is TGTGCCAGCAGCTTGAAAAGCGGGAGGCTCTACGAGCAGTACTTC. The full variable domain, with the rest looked up from reference TRBV5-4 and TRBJ2-7, is ETGVTQSPTHLIKTRGQQVTLRCSSQSGHNTVSWYQQALGQGPQFIFQYYREEENGRGNFPPRFSGLQFPNYSSELNVNALELDDSALYLCASSLKSGRLYEQYFGPGTRLTVT.

In this sample, this clone turned up a few times. V and J are TRBV18 and TRBJ2-7; D uncertain. CDR1 is KGHSH and CDR2 is LQKENI in the germline V gene. V was shortened by 10 bases and J by 0 bases, with 16 bases between the two germline ends. This CDR3 has 14 amino acids. CDR3 loop: CATRADQSSYEQYF. For the CDR3, the DNA is TGTGCCACCCGGGCAGATCAGAGCTCCTACGAGCAGTACTTC.

The V gene is TRBV10-2, the J gene TRBJ1-2; D remains ambiguous. The V end lost 10 bases, the J end lost 8 bases, and 20 bases lay between the germline ends. CDR1 is WSHSY and CDR2 is SAAADI in the germline V gene. This CDR3 contains 13 residues. The CDR3 reads CATQIASARGYTF. The CDR3 bases are TGCGCCACCCAGATAGCCTCCGCTAGGGGCTACACCTTC.

The chain employs TRBV19 and TRBJ1-2; D is unclear. The germline V gene has CDR1 LNHDA and CDR2 SQIVND (reference sequence). The CDR3 runs 14 residues. Trimming took 2 bases from V and 4 from J, leaving 11 bases between them. The CDR3 bases are TGTGCCAGTAGTATAAATTTTAAGGGCTATGGCTACACCTTC. Its translation is CASSINFKGYGYTF.

The V gene is TRBV27, the J gene TRBJ2-3; TRBD1 might be the D (6 bases). Germline V gene sequence: CDR1 MNHEY, CDR2 SMNVEV (reference sequence). The CDR3 loop spans 15 amino acids. With 6 bases removed from V and 1 base from J, the gap between germline ends came to 14 bases. This CDR3 is CASSRQAAGTDTQYF. The CDR3 DNA follows: TGTGCCAGCAGCCGACAGGCCGCGGGCACAGATACGCAGTATTTT.

The V and J genes are TRBV27 and TRBJ2-7; TRBD2 matches 11 bases. V gave up 3 bases and J gave up 1 base; unmatched junction bases: 14. Germline CDR1 MNHEY, CDR2 SMNVEV (reference sequence). This CDR3 spans 19 amino acids. The CDR3 DNA is TGTGCCAGCAGTTTCCGCTACACTAGCGGGAGAATTGCGTCCTACGAGCAGTACTTC. It translates to CASSFRYTSGRIASYEQYF.

The chain carries TRBV19 and TRBJ1-1; tentatively, D is TRBD1 (5 bases). The CDR3 length is 14 residues. Germline V gives CDR1 LNHDA, CDR2 SQIVND (reference sequence). Trimming shortened V by 4 bases and J by 4 bases, and 13 bases separated the two germline ends. This CDR3 reads CASSSGRDGTEAFF. The CDR3 DNA follows: TGTGCCAGTAGTAGTGGCAGGGACGGCACTGAAGCTTTCTTT.

The chain couples TRBV29-1 to TRBJ2-2; 8 bases fit TRBD2. There are 17 residues in the CDR3. The V segment lost 0 bases and the J segment 7 bases; nucleotides outside the gene matches: 13. Germline V CDR1 and CDR2: SQVTM, ANQGSEA. The CDR3: CSVEDRSGTGPSGELFF. The CDR3 nucleotides are TGCAGCGTTGAAGATCGTAGCGGGACTGGGCCCAGCGGGGAGCTGTTTTTT.

The chain couples TRBV5-1 to TRBJ2-1; 10 bases match TRBD2. The CDR3 is 14 amino acids. Unmatched junction bases numbered 11, after V lost 4 bases and J lost 13 bases. Germline-derived CDR1 and CDR2 are SGHRS and YFSETQ. CDR3 region: CASSTSSGSRVQFF. CDR3 nucleotide sequence: TGCGCCAGCAGCACATCTAGCGGGAGCCGGGTTCAGTTCTTC.

The rearrangement joins TRBV19 to TRBJ2-5; D is unclear. The DNA end lines up better with TRBJ2-7; the J call may be wrong. The CDR3 consists of 14 residues. In germline, CDR1 is LNHDA, CDR2 SQIVND (reference sequence). CDR3 loop: CASSSPLKTYEQYF. DNA of the CDR3: TGTGCCAGTAGCTCCCCCCTTAAAACCTACGAGCAGTACTTC.

V gene TRBV7-3 combines with J gene TRBJ2-1; TRBD2 aligns across 11 bases. The CDR3 has 16 amino acids. The V segment lost 6 bases and the J segment 4 bases; nucleotides outside the gene matches: 8. From germline, CDR1 is SGHTA and CDR2 FQGTGA. DNA for the CDR3: TGTGCCAGCAGTCAAACCGGGACTAGCGGTTACAATGAGCAGTTCTTC. It specifies CASSQTGTSGYNEQFF.

This clone was counted between two and nine times. In nucleotides, the CDR3 is TGTGCCAGCAGACCCGGGCCCCCCGGTAGGAAACTGTTTTTT. It encodes CASRPGPPGRKLFF. V is TRBV6-5 and J is TRBJ1-4; no firm D call. V shed 6 bases and J shed 11 bases, with 19 bases lying between them. Germline V lookup: CDR1 MNHEY, CDR2 SVGAGI. This CDR3 contains 14 residues.

The chain carries TRBV27 and TRBJ1-5, with D uncertain. Germline loops: CDR1 MNHEY, CDR2 SMNVEV (reference sequence). V was pared by 5 bases and J by 5 bases, with 16 bases between. The CDR3 runs to 15 residues. CDR3 nucleotide sequence: TGTGCCAGCAGTCTAAATCCGGCAGTGGATCAGCCCCAGCATTTT. Its protein is CASSLNPAVDQPQHF.

The J gene is TRBJ2-7, the V gene TRBV19; no reliable D call. The germline CDR1 and CDR2 sequences are LNHDA and SQIVND (reference sequence). V lost 3 bases and J lost 0, with 9 bases in between. The CDR3 covers 14 residues. In DNA form, the CDR3 reads TGTGCCAGTAGTATCTTCGGGCACTCCTACGAGCAGTACTTC. Encoded protein: CASSIFGHSYEQYF.

The chain joins TRBV27 to TRBJ2-3; 9 bases align to TRBD1. Losses at the gene ends were 2 bases for V and 2 bases for J; bases not matched to a gene: 5. CDR1 MNHEY and CDR2 SMNVEV come from the germline V gene (reference sequence). The CDR3 has 16 residues. The CDR3 loop is CASSLQGTGFTDTQYF. DNA of the CDR3: TGTGCCAGCAGTTTACAGGGGACAGGGTTCACAGATACGCAGTATTTT.

The sample holds a few counts of this clone. The chain recombines TRBV4-2 with TRBJ2-1; a weak D match, TRBD2 (6 bases). Per the germline V gene, CDR1 is LGHNA and CDR2 is YNFKEQ. This CDR3 is built from 14 residues. V lost 3 bases and J lost 6, with 12 bases in between. The chain's CDR3 is CASSHGGGANEQFF. CDR3 nucleotides: TGTGCCAGCAGCCATGGGGGAGGAGCCAATGAGCAGTTCTTC.

This clone was detected once. This sequence joins TRBV27 and TRBJ2-1, with TRBD2 as a possible D gene (6 bases). CDR1 and CDR2 from the germline V gene are MNHEY and SMNVEV (reference sequence). CDR3 length: 18 residues. Trimming pared 5 bases from V and 8 bases from J, leaving 28 bases between. The CDR3 DNA sequence: TGTGCCAGCAGTCCCCCCCGCGACCCGTCTACTAGCTCCCATGAGCAGTTCTTC. It codes for CASSPPRDPSTSSHEQFF.

This chain uses TRBV11-2 with TRBJ2-3; D is possibly TRBD2 (6 bases). CDR3 length equals 19 residues. V was trimmed by 1 base and J by 2 bases, leaving 22 bases between them. Germline CDR1 reads SGHAT; CDR2 reads FQNNGV. The CDR3 DNA reads TGTGCCAGCAGCTTAGTCGGGGGAGGCTTCTTCGAAACCACAGATACGCAGTATTTT. This encodes CASSLVGGGFFETTDTQYF.

This chain joins TRBV6-1 and TRBJ2-1, with D maybe TRBD2 (6 bases). Trimming stripped 0 bases from V and 6 bases from J, with 15 bases between. The CDR3 spans 16 residues. CDR1 and CDR2 from the germline V gene are MNHNS and SASEGT. The CDR3 loop reads CASSEAQVGGTNEQFF. The CDR3 DNA reads TGTGCCAGCAGTGAAGCGCAGGTGGGAGGTACCAATGAGCAGTTCTTC.